Following are 23 T cell receptor beta chains from one sample sequenced in a study of radiation and T cells in renal cell carcinoma. TCRdb's table, derived via immunoSEQ multiplex PCR, lists solely in-frame clones and lacks some. The data contain over 60,000 clones, around 78% of them singletons. As for time point: blood 2 weeks post-SBRT. Treatment described: 15 Gy SBRT to primary tumor, nephrectomy 4 weeks later. Sample: blood, taken from a patient whose treatment included radiotherapy and nephrectomy. These receptors came from a man aged 60 to 69 with renal cell carcinoma.

The chain is built from TRBV27 and TRBJ1-1; a possible D gene is TRBD1 (5 bases). The V end was cut by 6 bases, the J end by 4 bases, with 21 bases between. The CDR3 runs to 16 residues. CDR1 MNHEY and CDR2 SMNVEV come from the germline V gene (reference sequence). The chain's CDR3 is CASRGFGRGRTTEAFF. CDR3 nucleotide sequence: TGTGCCAGCAGGGGATTTGGAAGGGGCAGAACCACTGAAGCTTTCTTT.

The rearrangement joins TRBV29-1 to TRBJ1-2; 7 bases map to TRBD1. V was clipped by 4 bases and J by 1 base; unmatched bases: 6. The CDR3 sequence is 14 residues long. Per the germline V gene, CDR1 is SQVTM and CDR2 is ANQGSEA. The CDR3 bases are TGCAGCGTTGGGGGGGACAGCTTTAACTATGGCTACACCTTC. This translates into CSVGGDSFNYGYTF.

To note about this clone: The junction shows a germline mismatch at one end, possibly a read error. V and J are TRBV15 and TRBJ1-2; no reliable D call. The CDR3 contains 16 residues. CDR1 is LNHNV and CDR2 is YYDKDF in the germline V gene (reference sequence). The CDR3 DNA follows: TGTGCCACCAGTAGAGAGGGTGGAGTACCACCGTTTGGCTACACCTTC. Translating gives CATSREGGVPPFGYTF.

The chain is built from TRBV7-2 and TRBJ1-5; D is unresolved. This CDR3 is 13 amino acids long. Looked up from germline, CDR1 is SGHTA and CDR2 is FQGNSA. V was pared by 6 bases and J by 5 bases, with 11 bases between. CDR3 amino acids: CASREGSHQPQHF. The CDR3 bases are TGTGCCAGCAGGGAAGGGTCACATCAGCCCCAGCATTTT.

The gene calls are TRBV4-1 and TRBJ2-7; possible D gene TRBD2, 6 bases. CDR1 and CDR2 (germline): MGHRA, YSYEKL. The CDR3 covers 14 residues. V was pared by 4 bases and J by 2 bases, with 12 bases between. DNA for the CDR3: TGCGCCAGCAGCCTAGGGGACTTCACCTACGAGCAGTACTTC. Amino acids: CASSLGDFTYEQYF.

This clone was recorded once. The chain couples TRBV5-1 to TRBJ2-7, with D maybe TRBD1 (6 bases). Trimming removed 0 bases from V and 3 bases from J, with 10 bases in between. Germline loops: CDR1 SGHRS, CDR2 YFSETQ. This CDR3 region has 14 residues. The CDR3 loop reads CASSLEGRGYEQYV. The CDR3 DNA reads as TGCGCCAGCAGCTTGGAAGGCAGGGGCTACGAGCAGTACGTC.

The chain carries TRBV6-1 and TRBJ1-1; no reliable D call. The CDR3 has 14 amino acids. The V gene lost 8 bases and the J gene lost 4 bases, with 17 bases spanning the gap. The germline CDR1 and CDR2 sequences are MNHNS and SASEGT. The CDR3 sequence: CASSVKLLPTEAFF. CDR3 sequence (DNA): TGTGCCAGCTCTGTTAAACTACTTCCCACTGAAGCTTTCTTT.

This chain connects TRBV2 to TRBJ1-2, with D maybe TRBD1 (5 bases). Germline loops: CDR1 SNHLY, CDR2 FYNNEI. Trimming left V 2 bases short and J 5 bases short, with 12 bases between. The CDR3 is 14 amino acids. CDR3 residues: CASSEWGLEYGYTF. In nucleotides, the CDR3 is TGTGCCAGCAGTGAATGGGGGTTAGAATATGGCTACACCTTC.

The rearrangement links TRBV30 to TRBJ2-2; D may be TRBD1 (5 bases). The last part of the DNA fits TRBJ1-3 better; the J call may be wrong. Germline assignment: CDR1 GTSNPN and CDR2 SVGIG (reference sequence). The CDR3 totals 14 residues. For the CDR3, the DNA is TGTGCCTGGATGAGGGGAATCTCTGGAAACACCATATATTTT. Encoded protein: CAWMRGISGNTIYF.

V is TRBV6-1 and J is TRBJ1-2; no definite D call. From germline, CDR1 is MNHNS and CDR2 SASEGT. This CDR3 contains 11 residues. V dropped 4 bases and J dropped 9 bases, with 9 bases sitting between them. The chain's CDR3 is CASSVDMRYTF. The CDR3 DNA sequence: TGTGCCAGCAGTGTTGACATGCGCTACACCTTC.

The chain joins TRBV15 to TRBJ2-5, with 7 bases matching TRBD2. This CDR3 has 18 residues. Unmatched junction bases numbered 14, after V lost 0 bases and J lost 4 bases. Per germline, CDR1 LNHNV and CDR2 YYDKDF (reference sequence). In DNA, the CDR3 is TGTGCCACCAGCAGAGATCTCCGGGCGGGAGTAGTTATAGAGACCCAGTACTTC. Its translation is CATSRDLRAGVVIETQYF.

The V and J genes are TRBV5-1 and TRBJ1-1; no reliable D call. With 0 bases removed from V and 10 bases from J, the gap between germline ends came to 13 bases. The CDR3 runs to 13 residues. Looked up from germline, CDR1 is SGHRS and CDR2 is YFSETQ. The CDR3 sequence: CASSLGATEGAFF. As DNA, the CDR3 is TGCGCCAGCAGCTTGGGCGCCACCGAGGGAGCTTTCTTT.

The chain recombines TRBV7-9 with TRBJ2-4, with D tentatively TRBD1 (5 bases). There are 14 residues in the CDR3. The V end was cut by 8 bases, the J end by 0 bases, with 11 bases between. Germline CDR1 SEHNR, CDR2 FQNEAQ (reference sequence). CDR3 loop: CASGASIAKNIQYF. CDR3 DNA sequence: TGTGCCAGCGGGGCGTCTATAGCCAAAAACATTCAGTACTTC.

V is TRBV4-1 and J is TRBJ2-1, with 9 bases matching TRBD2. Germline V gene data show CDR1 as MGHRA and CDR2 as YSYEKL. The CDR3 consists of 18 residues. Unmatched junction bases numbered 20, after V lost 4 bases and J lost 10 bases. The CDR3 sequence is CASSLKEYWREGSREQFF. In nucleotides, the CDR3 is TGCGCCAGCAGCCTTAAAGAATATTGGCGGGAGGGATCCCGAGAGCAGTTCTTC.

The genes are TRBV27 and TRBJ1-5; 12 bases line up with TRBD1. V was pared by 2 bases and J by 5 bases, with 4 bases of the junction left unmatched. The V gene's germline CDR1 is MNHEY and CDR2 SMNVEV (reference sequence). The CDR3 loop spans 16 amino acids. Here the CDR3 reads CASSLGTGGADQPQHF. As DNA, the CDR3 is TGTGCCAGCAGTTTAGGGACAGGGGGCGCGGATCAGCCCCAGCATTTT.

CDR3 in DNA: TGTGCCACCGGGGTGACAGTTCAATTCTCCTACGAGCAGTACGTC. As protein: CATGVTVQFSYEQYV. The rearrangement links TRBV15 to TRBJ2-7; D is perhaps TRBD1 (5 bases). The CDR3 totals 15 residues. CDR1 is LNHNV, CDR2 YYDKDF, per germline (reference sequence). Deletions cut 8 bases from V and 0 bases from J, with 17 bases between.

The rearrangement uses TRBV7-2 and TRBJ1-5; D gene ambiguous. The CDR3 consists of 12 residues. Trimming pared 5 bases from V and 1 base from J, leaving 3 bases between. Germline V CDR1 and CDR2: SGHTA, FQGNSA. CDR3 sequence reads: CASSKSNQPQHF. For the CDR3, the DNA is TGTGCCAGCAGCAAAAGCAATCAGCCCCAGCATTTT.

The J gene is TRBJ2-1, the V gene TRBV19, with TRBD2 matching over 8 bases. Germline CDR1 reads LNHDA; CDR2 reads SQIVND (reference sequence). V gave up 7 bases and J gave up 5 bases; unmatched junction bases: 10. The CDR3 runs to 15 residues. CDR3 sequence reads: CASTLGAGAHNEQFF. The CDR3 DNA reads as TGTGCCAGTACCCTAGGAGCGGGGGCCCACAATGAGCAGTTCTTC. The variable domain in full, with the rest retrieved from reference TRBV19 and TRBJ2-1, is DGGITQSPKYLFRKEGQNVTLSCEQNLNHDAMYWYRQDPGQGLRLIYYSQIVNDFQKGDIAEGYSVSREKKESFPLTVTSAQKNPTAFYLCASTLGAGAHNEQFFGPGTRLTVL.

This clone has just one count. V usage is TRBV19 and J usage is TRBJ1-2; 9 bases align to TRBD1. J was trimmed by 4 bases and V by 6 bases; bases with no gene match: 12. Germline CDR1 and CDR2: LNHDA and SQIVND (reference sequence). The CDR3 runs to 16 residues. The CDR3 sequence is CASSGIGTGRGYGYTF. As DNA, the CDR3 is TGTGCCAGTAGCGGGATCGGGACAGGGAGAGGCTATGGCTACACCTTC. Filled out from reference TRBV19 and TRBJ1-2, the complete variable domain reads DGGITQSPKYLFRKEGQNVTLSCEQNLNHDAMYWYRQDPGQGLRLIYYSQIVNDFQKGDIAEGYSVSREKKESFPLTVTSAQKNPTAFYLCASSGIGTGRGYGYTFGSGTRLTVV.

The chain recombines TRBV6-5 with TRBJ2-3; D uncertain. Germline CDR1 is MNHEY and CDR2 is SVGAGI. The CDR3 loop spans 16 amino acids. The V and J ends lost 1 base and 0 bases respectively, with 11 bases between them. CDR3 sequence reads: CASSYYGKPSTDTQYF. The DNA of the CDR3 is TGTGCCAGCAGTTACTACGGAAAACCTAGCACAGATACGCAGTATTTT.

V and J are TRBV5-1 and TRBJ1-2, with D possibly TRBD1 on 5 matching bases. Between the trimmed V and J ends, which lost 0 bases and 3 bases, there was a span of 9 bases. CDR3 length equals 14 residues. CDR1 SGHRS and CDR2 YFSETQ come from the germline V gene. CDR3 sequence (DNA): TGCGCCAGCAGCTTGGGGGGCTCTTACTATGGCTACACCTTC. This gives the protein CASSLGGSYYGYTF.

The genes are TRBV6-1 and TRBJ2-7; perhaps TRBD1 as D (6 bases). CDR1 is MNHNS and CDR2 is SASEGT in the germline V gene. The CDR3 is 14 residues long. V was cut by 3 bases and J by 3 bases, with 12 bases left in between. The CDR3 loop is CASSDGQGHYEQYV. CDR3 coding DNA: TGTGCCAGCAGTGATGGGCAGGGACACTACGAGCAGTACGTC.

J is TRBJ2-3 and V is TRBV9; tentative D call: TRBD2 (5 bases). This CDR3 has 15 amino acids. The ends were cut back, 0 bases at V and 2 bases at J, with 10 bases in the middle. CDR1 and CDR2 from the germline V gene are SGDLS and YYNGEE. Written as DNA, the CDR3 is TGTGCCAGCAGCGTAGGACTAAGTTACACAGATACGCAGTATTTT. Translation gives CASSVGLSYTDTQYF.